This T cell receptor (beta chain) was sequenced during a study of cytomegalovirus exposure and HLA in healthy donors. The overall study: Within an early data release were about 90 million unique TCRs drawn from HLA-typed donors.

In regard to this clone: The identical CDR3 is also encoded by other nucleotide sequences in the sample.

Germline lookup yields CDR1 SGHAT and CDR2 FQNNGV. V shed 7 bases, J shed 4 bases, and the junction held 8 bases outside the gene matches. CDR3 length equals 16 residues. Researchers ran the PCR with 60 Vbeta and 13 Jbeta primers. The data were produced by immunoSEQ multiplex PCR, yet TCRdb's version contains in-frame clones alone and is incomplete. Of 200,000 to 250,000 clones listed, over 65% were seen once; the top ten hold roughly a sixth. The sequence was obtained from a man aged 35 to 55 in good health and CMV-seronegative. V gene TRBV11-2 combines with J gene TRBJ2-5; TRBD2 matches at 14 bases. Material for sequencing was PBMCs. The CDR3 region is CASTMTSGRAGETQYF. CDR3 in DNA: TGTGCCAGCACCATGACTAGCGGGAGGGCAGGAGAGACCCAGTACTTC.